Listed here is a single T cell receptor beta chain. V was pared by 1 base and J by 1 base, with 13 bases between. This CDR3 is 16 amino acids long. Germline loops: CDR1 SGHTA, CDR2 FQGNSA. This sample was taken from a study of blood T cell repertoires in COVID-19. Study-wide context: Collection of acute and convalescent COVID-19 samples took place in the United States, Italy and Spain.

Profiling relied on immunoSEQ multiplex PCR, and the TCRdb table lists in-frame clones only, not all of them. Among about 170,000 clones listed, 65% to 85% were seen once. The sequence was collected from a woman in her fifties or sixties in a cohort exposed to, infected with or recovered from COVID-19 (not recorded which). Material: PBMCs or T cells enriched from blood (not recorded which). This chain links TRBV7-2 with TRBJ1-1; no definite D call. In DNA, the CDR3 is TGTGCCAGCAGCTTAGATGAGTTTCGCCCGAACACTGAAGCTTTCTTT. Amino acids: CASSLDEFRPNTEAFF.